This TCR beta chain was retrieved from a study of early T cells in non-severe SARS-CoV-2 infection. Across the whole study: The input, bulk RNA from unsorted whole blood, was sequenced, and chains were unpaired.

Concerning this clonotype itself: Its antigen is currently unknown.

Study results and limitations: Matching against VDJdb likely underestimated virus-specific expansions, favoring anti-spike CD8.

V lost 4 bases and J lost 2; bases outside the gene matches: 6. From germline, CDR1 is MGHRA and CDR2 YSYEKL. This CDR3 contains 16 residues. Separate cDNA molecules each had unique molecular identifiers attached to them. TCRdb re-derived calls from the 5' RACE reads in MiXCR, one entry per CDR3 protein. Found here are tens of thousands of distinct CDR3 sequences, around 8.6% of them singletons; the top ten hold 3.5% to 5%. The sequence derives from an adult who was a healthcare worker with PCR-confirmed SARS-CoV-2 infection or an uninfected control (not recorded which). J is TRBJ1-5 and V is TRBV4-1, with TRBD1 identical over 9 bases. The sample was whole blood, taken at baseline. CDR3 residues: CASSPGQGRGNQPQHF. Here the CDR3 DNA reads TGCGCCAGCAGCCCAGGACAGGGGAGAGGCAATCAGCCCCAGCATTTT.